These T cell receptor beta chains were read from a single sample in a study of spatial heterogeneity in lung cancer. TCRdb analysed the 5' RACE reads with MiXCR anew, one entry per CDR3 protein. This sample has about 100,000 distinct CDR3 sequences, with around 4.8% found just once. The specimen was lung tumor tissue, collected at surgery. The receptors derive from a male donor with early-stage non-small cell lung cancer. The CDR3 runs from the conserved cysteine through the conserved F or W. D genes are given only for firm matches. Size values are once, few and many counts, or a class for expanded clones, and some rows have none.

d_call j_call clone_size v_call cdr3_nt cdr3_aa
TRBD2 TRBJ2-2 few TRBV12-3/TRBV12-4 TGTGCCAGCGTAAGAGCGGGAGGTACCGGGGAGCTGTTTTTT CASVRAGGTGELFF
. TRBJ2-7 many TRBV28 TGTGCCAGCAGTTTCCCCACGTTACATAGCTCCTACGAGCAGTACTTC CASSFPTLHSSYEQYF
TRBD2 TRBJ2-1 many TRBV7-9 TGTGCCAGCAGTTCCCCCCCCAGACTAGCGGGAGGGCACAATGAGCAGTTCTTC CASSSPPRLAGGHNEQFF
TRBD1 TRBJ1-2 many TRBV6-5 TGTGCCAGCAGTCGGACAGGGACAAGCTACACCTTC CASSRTGTSYTF
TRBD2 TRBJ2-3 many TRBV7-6 TGTGCCAGCAACCGACTAGCGGGAGGGCCGGGGTCTACAGATACGCAGTATTTT CASNRLAGGPGSTDTQYF
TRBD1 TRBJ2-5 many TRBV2 TGTGCCAGCAGTCGAGACAGGGCGGAGACCCAGTACTTC CASSRDRAETQYF
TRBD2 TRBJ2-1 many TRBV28 TGTGCCAGCCGACCTCTAGCGGGAGGGCCGGGTGAGCAGTTCTTC CASRPLAGGPGEQFF
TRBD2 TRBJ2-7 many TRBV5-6 TGTGCCAGCAGCTTCACGCCTCGACTAGCGGGAACCTACGAGCAGTACTTC CASSFTPRLAGTYEQYF
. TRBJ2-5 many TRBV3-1 TGTGCCAGCCAAATATCTTTAAGCGGAGAGACCCAGTACTTC CASQISLSGETQYF
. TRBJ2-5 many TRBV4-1 TGCGCCAGCAGCCAAGAATCGGAGACCCAGTACTTC CASSQESETQYF
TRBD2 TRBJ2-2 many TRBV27 TGTGCCAGCAGTTTGCGGTCACTAGCGGACGGGGAGCTGTTTTTT CASSLRSLADGELFF
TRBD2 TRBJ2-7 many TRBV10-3 TGTGCCATCAGTCCTAGCGGGAGTCCCTACGAGCAGTACTTC CAISPSGSPYEQYF
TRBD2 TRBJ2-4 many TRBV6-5 TGTGCCACCTCCGGTGGTTTGAGCGGGAGAGGTAACATTCAGTACTTC CATSGGLSGRGNIQYF
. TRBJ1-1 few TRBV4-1 TGCGCCAGCAGCCAAGAGGTTCCGGGCCCCCTCATCGCTGAAGCTTTCTTT CASSQEVPGPLIAEAFF
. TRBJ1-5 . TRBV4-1 TGCGCCAGCAGCCAAGTATTCACCTTGGGCAATCAGCCCCAGCATTTT CASSQVFTLGNQPQHF
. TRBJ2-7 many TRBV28 TGTGCCAGCAGTTCCCTATATCTGGCTCGGGACACCGCCTACGAGCAGTACTTC CASSSLYLARDTAYEQYF
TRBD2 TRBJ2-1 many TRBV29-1 TGCAGCGTCAGCGGGAGCTCCTACAATGAGCAGTTCTTC CSVSGSSYNEQFF
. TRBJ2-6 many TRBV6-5 TGTGCCAGCAGCATAAATTACTGGACTTCTCACACTGGGGCCAACGTCCTGACTTTC CASSINYWTSHTGANVLTF
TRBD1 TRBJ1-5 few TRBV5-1 TGCGCCAGCAGCTTAGACGGGGGGACAGGCGATCAGCCCCAGCATTTT CASSLDGGTGDQPQHF
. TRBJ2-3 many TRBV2 TGTGCCAGCAGCCCGACAGCGTACACAGATACGCAGTATTTT CASSPTAYTDTQYF
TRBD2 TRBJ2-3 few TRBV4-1 TGCGCCAGCAGCACCTTAGCGGGAGTGCTAGATACGCAGTATTTT CASSTLAGVLDTQYF
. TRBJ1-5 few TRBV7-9 TGTGCCAGCAGCTTAGATCCGTCAGGGGCGTTCGGCAATCAGCCCCAGCATTTT CASSLDPSGAFGNQPQHF
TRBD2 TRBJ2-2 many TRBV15 TGTGCCACCAGCAGAGTAGGTCGGGAGGTCGAGCTGTTTTTT CATSRVGREVELFF
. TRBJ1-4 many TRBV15 TGTGCCACCAGCACGGTTAATAATGAAAAACTGTTTTTT CATSTVNNEKLFF
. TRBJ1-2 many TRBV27 TGTGCCAGCAGTATAAATCCGTTCTATGGCTACACCTTC CASSINPFYGYTF
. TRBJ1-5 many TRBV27 TGTGCCAGCAGTTTATTTTGGAATCAGCCCCAGCATTTT CASSLFWNQPQHF
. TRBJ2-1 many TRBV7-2 TGTGCCAGCAGCTTAGTGGTACACAATGAGCAGTTCTTC CASSLVVHNEQFF
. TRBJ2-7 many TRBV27 TGTGCCAGCAGTTTCCGTCAGGCAGCCTACGAGCAGTACTTC CASSFRQAAYEQYF
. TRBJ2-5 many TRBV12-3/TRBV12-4 TGTGCCAGCAGTTTCCCGCCCCTTGGAGAGACCCAGTACTTC CASSFPPLGETQYF
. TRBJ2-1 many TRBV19 TGTGCAAGTAGGGGAAACCGCGGGTGGAATGAGCAGTTCTTC CASRGNRGWNEQFF
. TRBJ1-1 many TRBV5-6 TGTGCCAGCGGGTCGCCGGGGGGAACTCTCGCTGAAGCTTTCTTT CASGSPGGTLAEAFF
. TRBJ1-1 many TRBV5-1 TGCGCCAGCAGTTCCTCCGGACAGTACACTGAAGCTTTCTTT CASSSSGQYTEAFF
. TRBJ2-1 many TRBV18 TGTGCCAGCTCACCATCGCCAGGGCATGAGCAGTTCTTC CASSPSPGHEQFF
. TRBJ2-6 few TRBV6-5 TGTGCCAGCAGTTCCCAATGGGGTAGCTCTGGGGCCAACGTCCTGACTTTC CASSSQWGSSGANVLTF
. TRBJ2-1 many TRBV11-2 TGTGCCAGCAGATCCCTCCGGGAGCGGTTCCAGCCCTACAATGAGCAGTTCTTC CASRSLRERFQPYNEQFF